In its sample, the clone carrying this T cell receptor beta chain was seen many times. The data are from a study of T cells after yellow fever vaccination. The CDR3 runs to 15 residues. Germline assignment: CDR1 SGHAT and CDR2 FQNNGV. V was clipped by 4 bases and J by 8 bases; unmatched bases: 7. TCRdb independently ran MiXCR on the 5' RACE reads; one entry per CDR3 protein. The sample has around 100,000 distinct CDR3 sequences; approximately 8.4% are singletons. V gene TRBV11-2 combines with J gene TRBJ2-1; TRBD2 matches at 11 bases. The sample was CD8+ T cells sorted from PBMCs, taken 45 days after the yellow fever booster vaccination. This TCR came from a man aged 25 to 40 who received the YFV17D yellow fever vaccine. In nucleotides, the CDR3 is TGTGCCAGCAGCTCTGGGACTAGCGGTACTGATGAGCAGTTCTTC. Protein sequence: CASSSGTSGTDEQFF.